This T cell receptor (beta chain) derives from a study of Ad26.COV2.S vaccination and SARS-CoV-2 variants. Study results and caveats: Higher spike-specific TCR breadth was found in vaccine recipients than in placebo recipients.

From germline, CDR1 is SGHAT and CDR2 FQDESV (reference sequence). Trimming took 5 bases from V and 2 from J; bases not matched to a gene: 5. This CDR3 spans 16 amino acids. Treatment described: some 20 received Ad26.COV2.S at low or high dose, single or two shots; roughly five received placebo; per-sample allocation not given. The samples were gathered on day 63 after the first injection of vaccine or placebo. Clones were sequenced by immunoSEQ multiplex PCR, and TCRdb holds only the in-frame ones, with some missing. The sample consists of 400,000 to 500,000 clones, approximately 89% of them appearing once. Details on this clone: The antigen is not known.

The TCR sequence derives from a person between 18 and 65 years old who received the Ad26.COV2.S COVID-19 vaccine or a placebo. This chain links TRBV11-1 with TRBJ2-1, with 11 bases that match TRBD1. The starting material was peripheral blood, obtained in a trial of Ad26.COV2.S vaccine versus placebo. This CDR3 is CASSIPGQGAYNEQFF. For the CDR3, the DNA is TGTGCCAGCAGCATCCCGGGACAGGGGGCCTACAATGAGCAGTTCTTC.